Following are 6 T cell receptor beta chains from one sample sequenced in a study of T cell repertoires in aging, cancer and after chemotherapy. The template was genomic DNA from peripheral blood, not RNA. Multiplex touch-down PCR with TRB-A/B primers amplified rearranged V-D-J TRB sequences. TCRdb re-called the multiplex PCR reads through MiXCR, storing one row per CDR3 protein. The sample has thousands of distinct CDR3 sequences, 30% seen once; the top ten hold about 3.5%. The sequenced material came from blood. All receptors come from a human donor with a solid tumor.

This clonotype was found a few times. The rearrangement joins TRBV7-6 to TRBJ2-1; 7 bases agree with TRBD2. Germline CDR1 and CDR2: SGHVS and FNYEAQ. CDR3 length: 15 amino acids. The trim removed 1 base at V and 2 bases at J, leaving 2 bases unmatched. As DNA, the CDR3 is TGTGCCAGCAGCTTAGATGCGGGAGCCTACAATGAGCAGTTCTTC. It translates to CASSLDAGAYNEQFF.

Turning to this clonotype: This may be a read error: a much more frequent sequence differs by one nucleotide. The rearrangement links TRBV6-6 to TRBJ2-7; D is ambiguous. From germline, CDR1 is MNHNY and CDR2 SVGAGI (reference sequence). The CDR3 spans 15 residues. The V gene lost 0 bases and the J gene lost 3 bases, with 12 bases spanning the gap. Here the CDR3 reads CASSYSRQEDYEQYF. The CDR3 DNA is TGTGCCAGCAGTTACTCGAGGCAGGAAGACTACGAGCAGTACTTC.

Sample share makes this clonotype large. The genes are TRBV30 and TRBJ1-1, with D possibly TRBD1 on 6 matching bases. V lost 7 bases, J lost 6 bases, and 21 bases lay in between. In germline, CDR1 is GTSNPN, CDR2 SVGIG (reference sequence). This CDR3 spans 14 amino acids. Here the CDR3 reads CAFELAGGWAEAFF. Written as DNA, the CDR3 is TGTGCCTTCGAATTAGCGGGGGGCTGGGCTGAAGCTTTCTTT.

In its sample, this clonotype ranks as medium-sized. V usage is TRBV6-5 and J usage is TRBJ1-2, with TRBD1 matching 7 bases. Looked up from germline, CDR1 is MNHEY and CDR2 is SVGAGI. CDR3 length: 13 residues. V was clipped by 5 bases and J by 5 bases; unmatched bases: 5. CDR3 nucleotide sequence: TGTGCCAGCAGTGAGGGACAGTGGTATGGCTACACCTTC. Protein: CASSEGQWYGYTF.

With respect to this clonotype: This may stem from a read error, because a much larger clone lies one nucleotide away. This chain connects TRBV6-5 to TRBJ2-1; 8 positions agree with TRBD2. There are 18 residues in the CDR3. Looked up from germline, CDR1 is MNHEY and CDR2 is SVGAGI. J was trimmed by 1 base and V by 6 bases; bases with no gene match: 14. The CDR3 region is CASRPGTRGRSSYNEQFF. The CDR3 nucleotides read TGTGCCAGCAGACCCGGGACTAGAGGGAGGTCGTCCTACAATGAGCAGTTCTTC.

DNA of the CDR3: TGTGCCAGCAGTACCCGGGGACTAGCGGCCCCGGATACGCAGTATTTT. Translated, it gives CASSTRGLAAPDTQYF. The rearrangement joins TRBV6-5 to TRBJ2-3, with 11 positions matching TRBD2. Germline CDR1 MNHEY, CDR2 SVGAGI. The J segment lost 6 bases and the V segment lost 5 bases, leaving 10 bases of the junction unmatched. The CDR3 runs 16 residues.